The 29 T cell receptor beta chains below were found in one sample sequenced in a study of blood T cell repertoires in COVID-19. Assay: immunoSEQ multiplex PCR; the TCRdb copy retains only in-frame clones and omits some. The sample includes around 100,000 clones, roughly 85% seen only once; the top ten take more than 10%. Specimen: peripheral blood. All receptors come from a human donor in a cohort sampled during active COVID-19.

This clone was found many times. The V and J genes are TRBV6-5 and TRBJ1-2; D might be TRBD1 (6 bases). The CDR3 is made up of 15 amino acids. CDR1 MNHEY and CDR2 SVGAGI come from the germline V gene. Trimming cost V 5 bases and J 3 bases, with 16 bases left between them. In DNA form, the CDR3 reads TGTGCCAGCAGTCACCGAAGTGGGGGCTACTATGGCTACACCTTC. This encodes CASSHRSGGYYGYTF.

The CDR3 DNA is TGTGCCAGCAGCTCTCGGCGGAGGGGGGGCCAAGCCGAGCAGTTCTTC. Translation: CASSSRRRGGQAEQFF. This sequence joins TRBV7-9 and TRBJ2-1, with D perhaps matching TRBD2 (7 bases). Germline V gene sequence: CDR1 SEHNR, CDR2 FQNEAQ (reference sequence). Deletions cut 4 bases from V and 10 bases from J, with 23 bases between. The CDR3 extends over 16 amino acids.

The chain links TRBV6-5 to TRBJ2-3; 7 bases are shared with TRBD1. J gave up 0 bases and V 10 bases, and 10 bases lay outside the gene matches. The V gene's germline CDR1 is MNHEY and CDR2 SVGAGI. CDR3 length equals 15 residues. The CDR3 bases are TGTGCCACCCGGCGATGGGACAGTAGCACAGATACGCAGTATTTT. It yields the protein CATRRWDSSTDTQYF.

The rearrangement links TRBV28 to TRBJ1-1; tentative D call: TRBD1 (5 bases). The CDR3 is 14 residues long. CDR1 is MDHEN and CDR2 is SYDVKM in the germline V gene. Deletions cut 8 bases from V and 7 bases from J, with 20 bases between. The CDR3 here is CASREPQAALEAFF. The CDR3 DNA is TGTGCCAGCCGTGAACCACAGGCGGCCCTTGAAGCTTTCTTT.

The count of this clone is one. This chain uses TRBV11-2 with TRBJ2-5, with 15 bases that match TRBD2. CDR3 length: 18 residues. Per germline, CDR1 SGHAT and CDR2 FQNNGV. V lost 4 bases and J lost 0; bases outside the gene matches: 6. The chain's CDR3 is CASSWTSGGGLYQETQYF. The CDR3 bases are TGTGCCAGCAGCTGGACTAGCGGGGGGGGTTTGTACCAAGAGACCCAGTACTTC.

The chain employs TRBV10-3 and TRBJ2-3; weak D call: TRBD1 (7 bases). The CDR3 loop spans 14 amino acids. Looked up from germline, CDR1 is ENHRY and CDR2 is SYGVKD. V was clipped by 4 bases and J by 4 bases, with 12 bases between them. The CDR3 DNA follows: TGTGCCATCAGTGTAGACAGGGAGGCAGATACGCAGTATTTT. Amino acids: CAISVDREADTQYF.

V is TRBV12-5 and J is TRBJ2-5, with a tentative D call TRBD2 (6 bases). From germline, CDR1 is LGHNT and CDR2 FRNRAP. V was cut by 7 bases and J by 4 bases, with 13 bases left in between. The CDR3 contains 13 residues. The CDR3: CASVFQGGETQYF. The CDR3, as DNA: TGTGCTAGTGTTTTCCAGGGAGGAGAGACCCAGTACTTC.

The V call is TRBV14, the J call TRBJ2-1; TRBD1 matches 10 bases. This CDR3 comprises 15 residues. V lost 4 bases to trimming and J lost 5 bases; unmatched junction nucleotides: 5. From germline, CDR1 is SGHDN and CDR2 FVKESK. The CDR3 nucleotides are TGTGCCAGCAGCCTTCGGGACAGGGGAAACAATGAGCAGTTCTTC. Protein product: CASSLRDRGNNEQFF.

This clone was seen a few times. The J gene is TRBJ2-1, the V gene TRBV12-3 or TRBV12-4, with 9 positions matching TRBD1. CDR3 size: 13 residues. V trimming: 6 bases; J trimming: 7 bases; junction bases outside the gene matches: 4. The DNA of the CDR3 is TGTGCCAGCAGGGGACAGGGTAGGAATGAGCAGTTCTTC. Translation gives CASRGQGRNEQFF.

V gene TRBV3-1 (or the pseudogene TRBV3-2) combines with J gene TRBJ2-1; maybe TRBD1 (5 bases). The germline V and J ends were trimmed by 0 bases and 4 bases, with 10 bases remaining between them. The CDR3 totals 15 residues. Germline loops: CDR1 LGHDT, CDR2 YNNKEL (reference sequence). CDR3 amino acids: CASSQDRQGYNEQFF. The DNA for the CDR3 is TGTGCCAGCAGCCAAGATCGGCAGGGTTACAATGAGCAGTTCTTC.

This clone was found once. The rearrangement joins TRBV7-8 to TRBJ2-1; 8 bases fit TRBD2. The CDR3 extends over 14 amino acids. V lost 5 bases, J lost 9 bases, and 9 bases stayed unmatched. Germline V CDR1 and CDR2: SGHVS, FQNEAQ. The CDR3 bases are TGTGCCAGCAGCCTCCCCGGACTAGCCGGTGAGCAGTTCTTC. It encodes CASSLPGLAGEQFF. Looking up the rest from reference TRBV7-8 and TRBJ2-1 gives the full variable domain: GAGVSQSPRYKVAKRGQDVALRCDPISGHVSLFWYQQALGQGPEFLTYFQNEAQLDKSGLPSDRFFAERPEGSVSTLKIQRTQQEDSAVYLCASSLPGLAGEQFFGPGTRLTVL.

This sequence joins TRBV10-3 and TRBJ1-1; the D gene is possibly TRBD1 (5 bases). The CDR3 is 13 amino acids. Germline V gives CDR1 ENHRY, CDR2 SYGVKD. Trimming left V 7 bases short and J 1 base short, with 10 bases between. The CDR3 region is CAITRQKNTEAFF. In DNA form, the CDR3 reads TGTGCCATCACTCGACAGAAGAACACTGAAGCTTTCTTT.

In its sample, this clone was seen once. CDR3 protein: CATWDRQNTEAFF. In nucleotides, the CDR3 is TGTGCCACCTGGGACAGACAGAACACTGAAGCTTTCTTT. V gene TRBV19 combines with J gene TRBJ1-1; 7 nucleotides align to TRBD1. The ends lost 10 bases at V and 1 base at J; junction bases unmatched: 6. CDR1 and CDR2 (germline): LNHDA, SQIVND (reference sequence). This CDR3 contains 13 residues.

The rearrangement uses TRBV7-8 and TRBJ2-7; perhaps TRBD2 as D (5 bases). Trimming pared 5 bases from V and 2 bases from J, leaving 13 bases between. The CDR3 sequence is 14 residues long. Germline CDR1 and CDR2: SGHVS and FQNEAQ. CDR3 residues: CASSTSPGPYEQYF. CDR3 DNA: TGTGCCAGCAGCACTAGTCCGGGTCCCTACGAGCAGTACTTC.

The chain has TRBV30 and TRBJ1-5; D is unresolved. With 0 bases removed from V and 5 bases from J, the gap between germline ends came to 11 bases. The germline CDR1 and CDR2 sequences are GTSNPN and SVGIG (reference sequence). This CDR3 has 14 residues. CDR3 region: CAWSVLQLDQPQHF. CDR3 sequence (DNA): TGTGCCTGGAGTGTACTGCAGCTAGATCAGCCCCAGCATTTT. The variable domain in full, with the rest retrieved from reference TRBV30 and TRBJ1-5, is SQTIHQWPATLVQPVGSPLSLECTVEGTSNPNLYWYRQAAGRGLQLLFYSVGIGQISSEVPQNLSASRPQDRQFILSSKKLLLSDSGFYLCAWSVLQLDQPQHFGDGTRLSIL.

CDR3: CASSEGQGYGYTF. CDR3 nucleotide sequence: TGTGCCAGCAGCGAGGGACAGGGCTATGGCTACACCTTC. V usage is TRBV9 and J usage is TRBJ1-2; TRBD1 aligns across 9 bases. The CDR3 is 13 residues long. J gave up 4 bases and V 3 bases, and 1 base lay outside the gene matches. Germline values: CDR1 SGDLS, CDR2 YYNGEE.

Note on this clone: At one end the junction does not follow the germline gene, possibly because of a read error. The DNA of the CDR3 is TGTGCCAGCAGCCTAGCGGGGGGGCACAATGAGCAGTTCTTC. This encodes CASSLAGGHNEQFF. The chain couples TRBV7-2 to TRBJ2-1; 12 bases line up with TRBD2. Germline V gene lookup returns CDR1 SGHTA and CDR2 FQGNSA. The CDR3 contains 14 residues.

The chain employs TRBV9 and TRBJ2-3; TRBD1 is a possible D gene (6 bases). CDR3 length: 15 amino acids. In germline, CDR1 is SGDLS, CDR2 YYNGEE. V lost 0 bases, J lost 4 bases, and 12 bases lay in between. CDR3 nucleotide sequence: TGTGCCAGCAGCGTAGGCCCACAGGGATCAGATACGCAGTATTTT. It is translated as CASSVGPQGSDTQYF.

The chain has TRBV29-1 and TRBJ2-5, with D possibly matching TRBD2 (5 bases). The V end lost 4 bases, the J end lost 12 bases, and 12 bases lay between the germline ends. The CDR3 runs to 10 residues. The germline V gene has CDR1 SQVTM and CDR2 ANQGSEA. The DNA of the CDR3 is TGCAGCGTTGTGGAGGTCCGCGAGTACTTC. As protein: CSVVEVREYF.

Here the CDR3 DNA reads TGTGCCAGCAGCTTAGCGATCCGGGGGGGGGCGACAGATACGCAGTATTTT. Amino acids: CASSLAIRGGATDTQYF. V usage is TRBV7-2 and J usage is TRBJ2-3; 8 nucleotides match TRBD2. The CDR3 has 17 amino acids. Germline V gene lookup returns CDR1 SGHTA and CDR2 FQGNSA. The ends lost 0 bases at V and 3 bases at J; junction bases unmatched: 8. The full variable domain, rest sourced from reference TRBV7-2 and TRBJ2-3, is GAGVSQSPSNKVTEKGKDVELRCDPISGHTALYWYRQSLGQGLEFLIYFQGNSAPDKSGLPSDRFSAERTGGSVSTLTIQRTQQEDSAVYLCASSLAIRGGATDTQYFGPGTRLTVL.

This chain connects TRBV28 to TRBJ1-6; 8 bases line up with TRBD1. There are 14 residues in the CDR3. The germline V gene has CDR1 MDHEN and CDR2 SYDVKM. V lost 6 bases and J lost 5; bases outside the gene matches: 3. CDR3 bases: TGTGCCAGCAGCCAGGGACAGGATAATTCACCCCTCCACTTT. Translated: CASSQGQDNSPLHF.

The CDR3 sequence: CASSQGQGNSPLHF. The CDR3, as DNA: TGCGCCAGCAGCCAAGGGCAGGGGAATTCACCCCTCCACTTT. The chain has TRBV4-1 and TRBJ1-6, with D tentatively TRBD1 (6 bases). The CDR3 totals 14 residues. Trimming cost V 1 base and J 7 bases, with 8 bases left between them. Germline V gene lookup returns CDR1 MGHRA and CDR2 YSYEKL.

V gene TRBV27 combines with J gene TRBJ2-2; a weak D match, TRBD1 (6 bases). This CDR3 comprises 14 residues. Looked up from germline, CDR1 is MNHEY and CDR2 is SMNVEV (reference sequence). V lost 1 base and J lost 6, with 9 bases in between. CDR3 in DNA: TGTGCCAGCAGTTTATACAGGGTAGCCGGGGAGCTGTTTTTT. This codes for CASSLYRVAGELFF.

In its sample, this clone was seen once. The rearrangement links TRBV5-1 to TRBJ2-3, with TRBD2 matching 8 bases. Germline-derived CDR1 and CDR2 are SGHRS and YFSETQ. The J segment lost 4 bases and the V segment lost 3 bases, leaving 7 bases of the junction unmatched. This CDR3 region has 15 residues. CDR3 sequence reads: CASSSSGTRSDTQYF. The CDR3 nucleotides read TGCGCCAGCAGCTCCTCCGGGACTAGATCAGATACGCAGTATTTT.

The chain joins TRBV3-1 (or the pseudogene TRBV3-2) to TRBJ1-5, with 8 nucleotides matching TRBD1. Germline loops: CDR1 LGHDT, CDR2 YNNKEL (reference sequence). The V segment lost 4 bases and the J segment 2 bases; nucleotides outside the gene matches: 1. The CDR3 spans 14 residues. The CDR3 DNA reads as TGTGCCAGCAGCCCGACAGGGGGCAATCAGCCCCAGCATTTT. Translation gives CASSPTGGNQPQHF.

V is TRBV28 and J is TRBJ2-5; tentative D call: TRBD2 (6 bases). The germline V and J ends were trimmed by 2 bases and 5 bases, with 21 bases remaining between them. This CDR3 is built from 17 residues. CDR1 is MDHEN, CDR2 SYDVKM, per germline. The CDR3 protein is CASSLGLADPTGETQYF. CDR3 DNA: TGTGCCAGCAGTTTAGGGTTAGCGGATCCCACGGGCGAGACCCAGTACTTC.

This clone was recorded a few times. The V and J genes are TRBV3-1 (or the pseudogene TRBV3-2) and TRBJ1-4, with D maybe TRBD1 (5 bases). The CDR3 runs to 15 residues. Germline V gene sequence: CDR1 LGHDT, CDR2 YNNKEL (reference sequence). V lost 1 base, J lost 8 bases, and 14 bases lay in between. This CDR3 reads CASSQGWVSGEKLFF. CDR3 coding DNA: TGTGCCAGCAGCCAAGGGTGGGTCTCAGGGGAAAAACTGTTTTTT.

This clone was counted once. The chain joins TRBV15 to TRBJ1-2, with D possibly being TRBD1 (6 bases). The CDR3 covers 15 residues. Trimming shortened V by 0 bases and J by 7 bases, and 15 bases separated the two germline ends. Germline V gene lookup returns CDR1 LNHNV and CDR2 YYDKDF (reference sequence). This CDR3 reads CATSRDPTGRSGYTF. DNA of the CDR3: TGTGCCACCAGCAGAGATCCTACAGGGAGATCTGGCTACACCTTC.

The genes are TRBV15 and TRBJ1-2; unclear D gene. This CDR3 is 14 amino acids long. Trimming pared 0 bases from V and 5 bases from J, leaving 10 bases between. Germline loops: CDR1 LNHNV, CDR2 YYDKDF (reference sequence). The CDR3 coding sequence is TGTGCCACCAGCAGAGATGAGGGCAGATATGGCTACACCTTC. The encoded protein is CATSRDEGRYGYTF.